Following are 31 T cell receptor beta chains from one sample sequenced in a study of blood T cell repertoires in COVID-19. Clones were sequenced by immunoSEQ multiplex PCR, and TCRdb holds only the in-frame ones, with some missing. The sample contains around 65,000 clones, 82% of which appear only once. Sequenced material: peripheral blood. The receptors shown here come from a human donor in a cohort sampled during active COVID-19.

This clone was detected only a few times. The chain uses TRBV7-8 and TRBJ2-4; no definite D call. CDR1 is SGHVS and CDR2 is FQNEAQ in the germline V gene. V lost 1 base, J lost 3 bases, and 7 bases lay in between. This CDR3 has 14 residues. The CDR3 loop is CASSLGGSKNIQYF. In DNA, the CDR3 is TGTGCCAGCAGCTTAGGAGGAAGCAAAAACATTCAGTACTTC.

The J gene is TRBJ2-2, the V gene TRBV4-1, with D possibly matching TRBD2 (6 bases). Germline V CDR1 and CDR2: MGHRA, YSYEKL. This CDR3 spans 16 amino acids. V was cut by 1 base and J by 6 bases, with 15 bases left in between. In DNA, the CDR3 is TGCGCCAGCAGCCAAGTGGACGGGAGCCTTCCCGGGGAGCTGTTTTTT. Translating it yields CASSQVDGSLPGELFF.

This clone appeared a few times. The chain combines TRBV5-1 with TRBJ1-1, with D unresolved. The germline V gene encodes CDR1 SGHRS and CDR2 YFSETQ. The CDR3 contains 14 residues. Trimming removed 1 base at V and 4 bases at J, with 11 bases between. This CDR3 is CASSLMGFGTEAFF. The CDR3 nucleotides read TGCGCCAGCAGCTTGATGGGCTTCGGCACTGAAGCTTTCTTT.

The chain joins TRBV3-1 (or the pseudogene TRBV3-2) to TRBJ1-6; D not certain. Trimming removed 6 bases at V and 7 bases at J, with 13 bases between. The CDR3 has 14 amino acids. Germline V CDR1 and CDR2: LGHDT, YNNKEL (reference sequence). Written as DNA, the CDR3 is TGTGCCAGCAGTAGCGTGGGTCCGAATTCACCCCTCCACTTT. Translated: CASSSVGPNSPLHF.

This chain links TRBV6-6 with TRBJ2-2; possibly TRBD2 for D (5 bases). Trimming took off 11 bases at V and 6 bases at J, with 19 bases between the two ends. Germline CDR1 MNHNY, CDR2 SVGAGI (reference sequence). The length of the CDR3 is 14 residues. The CDR3 protein is CAASVRAFSGELFF. CDR3 DNA: TGTGCCGCCTCGGTGAGGGCGTTTTCCGGGGAGCTGTTTTTT.

V and J are TRBV6-6 and TRBJ2-7; 8 bases are shared with TRBD1. V dropped 6 bases and J dropped 2; count of bases not matched to a gene: 6. The CDR3 spans 14 residues. Per the germline V gene, CDR1 is MNHNY and CDR2 is SVGAGI (reference sequence). CDR3: CASRAGQGPYEQYF. CDR3 nucleotide sequence: TGTGCCAGCAGGGCTGGACAGGGACCCTACGAGCAGTACTTC.

This chain connects TRBV11-2 to TRBJ1-1; TRBD1 agrees at 7 bases. The length of the CDR3 is 14 residues. Germline lookup yields CDR1 SGHAT and CDR2 FQNNGV. Germline trimming cut 4 bases from V and 3 bases from J; bases unmatched to any gene: 5. The CDR3 region is CASSSTQGDTEAFF. The CDR3 coding sequence is TGTGCCAGCAGCTCCACTCAGGGGGACACTGAAGCTTTCTTT.

J is TRBJ1-5 and V is TRBV6-5; 9 bases line up with TRBD1. The length of the CDR3 is 14 residues. The ends lost 6 bases at V and 6 bases at J; junction bases unmatched: 6. Germline V lookup: CDR1 MNHEY, CDR2 SVGAGI. CDR3 loop: CASRSGQGRQPQHF. The CDR3 DNA reads TGTGCCAGCAGATCGGGACAGGGACGTCAGCCCCAGCATTTT.

The rearrangement uses TRBV6-5 and TRBJ1-2; a possible D gene is TRBD1 (5 bases). Germline loops: CDR1 MNHEY, CDR2 SVGAGI. CDR3 length: 14 amino acids. V lost 5 bases and J lost 8, with 18 bases in between. CDR3: CASSPPAGPYGYTF. CDR3 nucleotide sequence: TGTGCCAGCAGTCCTCCGGCAGGGCCGTACGGCTACACCTTC.

The chain has TRBV10-2 and TRBJ2-3; 7 bases align to TRBD1. Trimming cost V 6 bases and J 4 bases; bases outside gene matches: 7. Looked up from germline, CDR1 is WSHSY and CDR2 is SAAADI. CDR3 length: 14 amino acids. This chain's CDR3 is CASRATGVPDTQYF. As DNA, the CDR3 is TGCGCCAGCAGAGCAACAGGGGTCCCAGATACGCAGTATTTT.

The chain couples TRBV7-9 to TRBJ2-3, with 7 bases identical to TRBD2. V was pared by 4 bases and J by 3 bases, with 7 bases of the junction left unmatched. The germline V gene encodes CDR1 SEHNR and CDR2 FQNEAQ (reference sequence). The CDR3 has 15 amino acids. The CDR3 DNA is TGTGCCAGCAGCTCACCTCAGGGAGGGACAGATACGCAGTATTTT. This sequence encodes CASSSPQGGTDTQYF. The full variable domain, with the rest looked up from reference TRBV7-9 and TRBJ2-3, is DTGVSQNPRHKITKRGQNVTFRCDPISEHNRLYWYRQTLGQGPEFLTYFQNEAQLEKSRLLSDRFSAERPKGSFSTLEIQRTEQGDSAMYLCASSSPQGGTDTQYFGPGTRLTVL.

This rearrangement joins TRBV29-1 to TRBJ2-1; 9 bases line up with TRBD1. The length of the CDR3 is 14 residues. The ends lost 3 bases at V and 9 bases at J; junction bases unmatched: 9. Germline V gene lookup returns CDR1 SQVTM and CDR2 ANQGSEA. Here the CDR3 reads CSVETDRGLGEQFF. Here the CDR3 DNA reads TGCAGCGTTGAGACGGACAGGGGATTGGGTGAGCAGTTCTTC.

The V gene is TRBV7-9, the J gene TRBJ2-1; 11 nucleotides align to TRBD1. The V and J ends lost 5 bases and 9 bases, in that order; junction bases with no gene match: 12. CDR1 and CDR2 (germline): SEHNR, FQNEAQ (reference sequence). This CDR3 has 16 residues. The CDR3 coding sequence is TGTGCCAGCAGCCTACTCGGGACAGGGGGACGAGGTGAGCAGTTCTTC. Translated: CASSLLGTGGRGEQFF. Complete variable domain (other parts from reference TRBV7-9 and TRBJ2-1): DTGVSQNPRHKITKRGQNVTFRCDPISEHNRLYWYRQTLGQGPEFLTYFQNEAQLEKSRLLSDRFSAERPKGSFSTLEIQRTEQGDSAMYLCASSLLGTGGRGEQFFGPGTRLTVL.

This rearrangement joins TRBV2 to TRBJ1-5; D unresolved. CDR1 and CDR2 (germline): SNHLY, FYNNEI. The CDR3 totals 14 residues. Trimming pared 3 bases from V and 2 bases from J, leaving 8 bases between. As DNA, the CDR3 is TGTGCCAGCAGTGACAGGAGGGGCAATCAGCCCCAGCATTTT. This translates into CASSDRRGNQPQHF.

The chain links TRBV5-1 to TRBJ2-2; TRBD1 agrees at 7 bases. V dropped 4 bases and J dropped 6; count of bases not matched to a gene: 6. This CDR3 has 14 amino acids. Germline CDR1 and CDR2: SGHRS and YFSETQ. The chain's CDR3 is CASSPTGLAGELFF. CDR3 sequence (DNA): TGCGCCAGCAGCCCGACAGGGCTGGCCGGGGAGCTGTTTTTT. Drawing the rest from reference TRBV5-1 and TRBJ2-2, the complete variable domain is KAGVTQTPRYLIKTRGQQVTLSCSPISGHRSVSWYQQTPGQGLQFLFEYFSETQRNKGNFPGRFSGRQFSNSRSEMNVSTLELGDSALYLCASSPTGLAGELFFGEGSRLTVL.

The V call is TRBV5-1, the J call TRBJ2-5; D possibly corresponds to TRBD2 (7 bases). V lost 0 bases to trimming and J lost 2 bases, with 11 bases between them. Germline lookup yields CDR1 SGHRS and CDR2 YFSETQ. The CDR3 consists of 15 residues. CDR3 sequence reads: CASSLGAGAQETQYF. The DNA of the CDR3 is TGCGCCAGCAGCTTGGGTGCGGGGGCTCAAGAGACCCAGTACTTC. The entire variable domain, with the rest obtained from reference TRBV5-1 and TRBJ2-5, is as follows: KAGVTQTPRYLIKTRGQQVTLSCSPISGHRSVSWYQQTPGQGLQFLFEYFSETQRNKGNFPGRFSGRQFSNSRSEMNVSTLELGDSALYLCASSLGAGAQETQYFGPGTRLLVL.

This rearrangement joins TRBV7-6 to TRBJ2-3, with unresolved D. Deletions cut 1 base from V and 0 bases from J, with 14 bases between. The germline gives CDR1 SGHVS, CDR2 FNYEAQ. This CDR3 has 17 amino acids. CDR3 in DNA: TGTGCCAGCAGCTTAGGTGTTTGGGCAGGTAGCACAGATACGCAGTATTTT. Translating gives CASSLGVWAGSTDTQYF.

The CDR3 coding sequence is TGCGCCAGCAGCCAGGCGCTGGGGAGGGCTAGCTCCTACGAGCAGTACTTC. Translation gives CASSQALGRASSYEQYF. V is TRBV4-1 and J is TRBJ2-7; TRBD2 matches 7 bases. Germline V gene data show CDR1 as MGHRA and CDR2 as YSYEKL. Germline trimming cut 3 bases from V and 0 bases from J; bases unmatched to any gene: 11. The CDR3 loop spans 17 amino acids.

The chain is built from TRBV10-1 and TRBJ1-1; 9 bases are a match to TRBD1. Per the germline V gene, CDR1 is WNHNN and CDR2 is SYGVQD (reference sequence). The V gene end was trimmed by 4 bases and the J gene end by 6 bases; junction bases not matched to a gene: 9. The CDR3 runs to 15 residues. CDR3 sequence (DNA): TGCGCCAGCAGTGGATCCGGGACAGGGTGGTCTGAAGCTTTCTTT. This encodes CASSGSGTGWSEAFF.

This clone was seen only a few times. The J gene is TRBJ1-4, the V gene TRBV5-1; 10 positions agree with TRBD1. The V gene end was trimmed by 0 bases and the J gene end by 8 bases; junction bases not matched to a gene: 4. The CDR3 runs to 15 residues. Germline loops: CDR1 SGHRS, CDR2 YFSETQ. In DNA form, the CDR3 reads TGCGCCAGCAGCTTGGAGACAGGGGGCAGGGAAAAACTGTTTTTT. This codes for CASSLETGGREKLFF.

The chain is built from TRBV24-1 and TRBJ2-2; weak D call: TRBD2 (5 bases). CDR3 length: 16 residues. V was clipped by 4 bases and J by 0 bases, with 11 bases between them. The V gene's germline CDR1 is KGHDR and CDR2 SFDVKD. The CDR3: CATSDLDLTNTGELFF. In DNA form, the CDR3 reads TGTGCCACCAGTGACCTGGACTTAACGAACACCGGGGAGCTGTTTTTT.

CDR3 coding DNA: TGCGCCAGCAGCCAAGATGTCGTCGGGGGGGTTCGCGAGACCCAGTACTTC. Residues: CASSQDVVGGVRETQYF. V is TRBV4-3 and J is TRBJ2-5; 8 nucleotides line up with TRBD2. Germline V gene lookup returns CDR1 LGHNA and CDR2 YSLEER. The CDR3 covers 17 residues. Trimming took 0 bases from V and 5 from J; bases not matched to a gene: 11.

This clone has just a few counts. The chain joins TRBV4-1 to TRBJ2-1; D gene unclear. V was cut by 0 bases and J by 8 bases, with 11 bases left in between. The CDR3 has 14 amino acids. Germline lookup yields CDR1 MGHRA and CDR2 YSYEKL. The DNA for the CDR3 is TGCGCCAGCAGCCAAGAATTATCCCGGGATGAGCAGTTCTTC. Protein product: CASSQELSRDEQFF.

This clone appeared a few times. V gene TRBV7-6 combines with J gene TRBJ1-5, with 11 nucleotides matching TRBD1. Germline-derived CDR1 and CDR2 are SGHVS and FNYEAQ. This CDR3 spans 15 amino acids. Germline trimming cut 4 bases from V and 6 bases from J; bases unmatched to any gene: 5. CDR3 bases: TGTGCCAGCAGCTCAGGGACAGGGGGGAGTCAGCCCCAGCATTTT. Residues: CASSSGTGGSQPQHF.

A single count supports this clone. This sequence joins TRBV7-9 and TRBJ1-2; 10 nucleotides align to TRBD1. V gave up 5 bases and J gave up 3 bases; unmatched junction bases: 3. Germline-derived CDR1 and CDR2 are SEHNR and FQNEAQ (reference sequence). The CDR3 runs to 14 residues. The CDR3 DNA is TGTGCCAGCAGCGGAGGGACAGGGGACTATGGCTACACCTTC. It specifies CASSGGTGDYGYTF.

The chain combines TRBV12-3 or TRBV12-4 with TRBJ2-3; D remains unclear. This CDR3 spans 12 amino acids. V lost 5 bases, J lost 5 bases, and 8 bases lay in between. CDR3 bases: TGTGCCAGCAGTCGAACATTAGATACGCAGTATTTT. It encodes CASSRTLDTQYF.

This chain uses TRBV29-1 with TRBJ1-1, with no clear D. Trimming left V 5 bases short and J 1 base short, with 11 bases between. CDR1 and CDR2 (germline): SQVTM, ANQGSEA. CDR3 length: 13 amino acids. This CDR3 reads CSVSRTQNTEAFF. The CDR3 DNA is TGCAGCGTTTCGAGGACTCAGAACACTGAAGCTTTCTTT. The full variable domain, in which reference TRBV29-1 and TRBJ1-1 provide the parts outside the CDR3, is SAVISQKPSRDICQRGTSLTIQCQVDSQVTMMFWYRQQPGQSLTLIATANQGSEATYESGFVIDKFPISRPNLTFSTLTVSNMSPEDSSIYLCSVSRTQNTEAFFGQGTRLTVV.

The chain uses TRBV3-1 (or the pseudogene TRBV3-2) and TRBJ2-5; TRBD2 matches 12 bases. In germline, CDR1 is LGHDT, CDR2 YNNKEL (reference sequence). After removal of 0 bases from V and 5 bases from J, the junction contained 10 bases not matched to a gene. The CDR3 runs 18 residues. CDR3: CASSQDRLAGGLLETQYF. The CDR3, as DNA: TGTGCCAGCAGCCAAGATCGGCTAGCGGGGGGGCTACTTGAGACCCAGTACTTC.

Only one count was recorded for this clone. The V and J genes are TRBV4-1 and TRBJ1-2; 8 nucleotides match TRBD1. V lost 3 bases, J lost 0 bases, and 3 bases stayed unmatched. CDR1 is MGHRA, CDR2 YSYEKL, per germline. The CDR3 loop spans 15 amino acids. The CDR3 region is CASSQMGQANYGYTF. CDR3 sequence (DNA): TGCGCCAGCAGCCAGATGGGACAGGCTAACTATGGCTACACCTTC.

The J gene is TRBJ2-2, the V gene TRBV18; 8 bases are a match to TRBD1. The CDR3 is made up of 16 amino acids. V was clipped by 4 bases and J by 4 bases; unmatched bases: 8. The germline V gene encodes CDR1 KGHSH and CDR2 LQKENI. The CDR3 DNA sequence: TGTGCCAGCTCACTAGAGACAGGGGCGCGCACCGGGGAGCTGTTTTTT. It translates to CASSLETGARTGELFF.

The chain couples TRBV5-1 to TRBJ1-1; 9 bases line up with TRBD1. Trimming cost V 3 bases and J 5 bases; bases outside gene matches: 8. The CDR3 loop spans 15 amino acids. Germline CDR1 reads SGHRS; CDR2 reads YFSETQ. In DNA form, the CDR3 reads TGCGCCAGCAGCTGGAGGGGACAGGGAAGAACTGAAGCTTTCTTT. Residues: CASSWRGQGRTEAFF.